These T cell receptor beta chains were read from a single sample in a study of blood T cell repertoires in COVID-19. Profiled with immunoSEQ multiplex PCR; TCRdb holds only in-frame clones, not every one. Among under 200,000 clones listed, around four fifths were seen once. The sample taken for sequencing was peripheral blood. The receptors originated from a middle-aged man who had recovered from COVID-19. CDR3s include the opening cysteine and the closing phenylalanine or tryptophan. Fields, in order: V gene, J gene, clone size, D gene, CDR3 DNA, CDR3 protein. D genes are given only for firm matches. Only some rows state a clone size, as once, few, many or a class for expanded clones.

V: TRBV4-3
J: TRBJ2-7
size: -
D: -
DNA: TGCGCCAGCAGCCAAGATTACCGGGGCTACGAGCAGTACTTC
CDR3: CASSQDYRGYEQYF

V: TRBV7-2
J: TRBJ2-1
size: -
D: TRBD2
DNA: TGTGCCAGCAGCACAAACCAAGGACTAGCGGGGGTTGGGGAGCAGTTCTTC
CDR3: CASSTNQGLAGVGEQFF

V: TRBV10-3
J: TRBJ1-1
size: few
D: TRBD1
DNA: TGTGCCATCAGTGCCGGGACAGGGCGATTTGAAGCTTTCTTT
CDR3: CAISAGTGRFEAFF

V: TRBV5-4
J: TRBJ1-2
size: -
D: TRBD1
DNA: TGTGCCAGCAGCTCCAGGGGGATGAGGGGCTACACCTTC
CDR3: CASSSRGMRGYTF

V: TRBV30
J: TRBJ2-1
size: -
D: TRBD2
DNA: TGTGCCTTGGCCGGGACTAGTAAACGCAATGAGCAGTTCTTC
CDR3: CALAGTSKRNEQFF

V: TRBV10-3
J: TRBJ2-7
size: -
D: TRBD1
DNA: TGTGCCATCAGTGTGGGACAGGGGATACCCTACGAGCAGTACTTC
CDR3: CAISVGQGIPYEQYF

V: TRBV30
J: TRBJ1-1
size: -
D: -
DNA: TGTGCCTGGAGTACGGGGGGGAACACTGAAGCTTTCTTT
CDR3: CAWSTGGNTEAFF

V: TRBV7-8
J: TRBJ2-7
size: -
D: -
DNA: TGTGCCAGCAGCTTAGCCCCTTCTACAGGTACCTCCTCCTACGAGCAGTACTTC
CDR3: CASSLAPSTGTSSYEQYF

V: TRBV2
J: TRBJ1-2
size: -
D: TRBD1
DNA: TGTGCCAGCAGTGAACTGACAGGGGGCGCTTATGGCTACACCTTC
CDR3: CASSELTGGAYGYTF

V: TRBV6-5
J: TRBJ2-2
size: -
D: TRBD2
DNA: TGTGCCAGCCCGGGACTAGCGACCGGGGAGCTGTTTTTT
CDR3: CASPGLATGELFF

V: TRBV7-3
J: TRBJ1-1
size: -
D: -
DNA: TGTGCCAGCAGAAGACAGAGGAACACTGAAGCTTTCTTT
CDR3: CASRRQRNTEAFF

V: TRBV7-2
J: TRBJ1-3
size: -
D: -
DNA: TGTGCCAGCAGCTTAGGCAGGGGATCCTCTGGAAACACCATATATTTT
CDR3: CASSLGRGSSGNTIYF

V: TRBV6-2/TRBV6-3
J: TRBJ1-2
size: -
D: -
DNA: TGTGCCAGCAGTTACTCGCTGGGGAGCTATGGCTACACCTTC
CDR3: CASSYSLGSYGYTF

V: TRBV6-5
J: TRBJ1-4
size: -
D: -
DNA: TGTGCCAGCAGTCTCCGAAGCGCAACTAATGAAAAACTGTTTTTT
CDR3: CASSLRSATNEKLFF

V: TRBV7-9
J: TRBJ2-7
size: many
D: TRBD1
DNA: TGTGCCAGCAGCTTAGGACAGGGAGAGGTTTTCTCCTACGAGCAGTACTTC
CDR3: CASSLGQGEVFSYEQYF

V: TRBV4-3
J: TRBJ2-7
size: -
D: -
DNA: TGCGCCAGCAGCCAGACCCAAAGAGGGATAGGGAGCGCGCAGTACTTC
CDR3: CASSQTQRGIGSAQYF

V: TRBV7-2
J: TRBJ2-1
size: -
D: TRBD2
DNA: TGTGCCAGCAGCTTAGGGACTAGCGGGAGTGAGCAGTTCTTC
CDR3: CASSLGTSGSEQFF

V: TRBV6-1
J: TRBJ1-6
size: -
D: -
DNA: TGTGCCAGCAGTGCAGGGGAATCCCGCACAAATTCACCCCTCCACTTT
CDR3: CASSAGESRTNSPLHF

V: TRBV19
J: TRBJ1-4
size: -
D: -
DNA: TGTGCCAGTAACGGAAAGGGAGGGGAGCGTTTTGAAAAACTGTTTTTT
CDR3: CASNGKGGERFEKLFF

V: TRBV19
J: TRBJ2-7
size: -
D: -
DNA: TGTGCCAGTAGTATCAGAGTCCAGGGACTCTACGAGCAGTACTTC
CDR3: CASSIRVQGLYEQYF

V: TRBV5-4
J: TRBJ2-3
size: -
D: TRBD2
DNA: TGTGCCAGCAGCTCGGTTCTGGGACTAGCGGCAACAGATACGCAGTATTTT
CDR3: CASSSVLGLAATDTQYF

V: TRBV7-2
J: TRBJ2-7
size: once
D: -
DNA: TGTGCCAGCAGCTTTCAGGGGTCCACCTACGAGCAGTACTTC
CDR3: CASSFQGSTYEQYF

V: TRBV6-5
J: TRBJ1-4
size: once
D: -
DNA: TGTGTCTCCTCGGGAGATGCAACTAATGAAAAACTGTTTTTT
CDR3: CVSSGDATNEKLFF

V: TRBV5-1
J: TRBJ2-2
size: few
D: -
DNA: TGCGCCAGCAGCCCCCAGGGGCAGAACACCGGGGAGCTGTTTTTT
CDR3: CASSPQGQNTGELFF

V: TRBV20-1
J: TRBJ2-1
size: -
D: TRBD1
DNA: TGCAGTGCTAGTGAGGGGGCTTATGAGCAGTTCTTC
CDR3: CSASEGAYEQFF

V: TRBV20-1
J: TRBJ1-2
size: -
D: -
DNA: TGCAGTGCTAGTCGACTCTCGGAAGGCTATGGCTACACCTTC
CDR3: CSASRLSEGYGYTF

V: TRBV29-1
J: TRBJ2-1
size: -
D: TRBD1
DNA: TGCAGCGTTGAAGGGACAGGTGCCTCCTACAATGAGCAGTTCTTC
CDR3: CSVEGTGASYNEQFF

V: TRBV7-9
J: TRBJ2-3
size: -
D: -
DNA: TGTGCCAGCAGCTTAGGGACTCACCGGACAGATACGCAGTATTTT
CDR3: CASSLGTHRTDTQYF

V: TRBV25-1
J: TRBJ1-5
size: -
D: -
DNA: TGTGCCAGCAGTCCGGGTAATAGCAATCAGCCCCAGCATTTT
CDR3: CASSPGNSNQPQHF

V: TRBV19
J: TRBJ2-5
size: -
D: -
DNA: TGTGCCAGTAGTTTCTCACGGGGTGGAGAGACCCAGTACTTC
CDR3: CASSFSRGGETQYF

V: TRBV2
J: TRBJ2-2
size: few
D: -
DNA: TGTGCCAGCAGGGACACCAACACCGGGGAGCTGTTTTTT
CDR3: CASRDTNTGELFF

V: TRBV3-1/TRBV3-2
J: TRBJ1-2
size: -
D: TRBD1
DNA: TGTGCCAGCAGCCAAAGGTCAGGGGGTGGCTACACCTTC
CDR3: CASSQRSGGGYTF

V: TRBV5-1
J: TRBJ1-2
size: -
D: TRBD1
DNA: TGCGCCAGCAGCAACGGAGACAGGGGGTATGGCTACACCTTC
CDR3: CASSNGDRGYGYTF

V: TRBV19
J: TRBJ2-1
size: -
D: -
DNA: TGTGCCAGTAGTATAGGACTAGAGCACAATGAGCAGTTCTTC
CDR3: CASSIGLEHNEQFF

V: TRBV2
J: TRBJ1-1
size: -
D: -
DNA: TGTGCCAGCAGTAAGGGGGACACTGAAGCTTTCTTT
CDR3: CASSKGDTEAFF

V: TRBV3-1/TRBV3-2
J: TRBJ2-2
size: once
D: TRBD2
DNA: TGTGCCAGCAGGGATCGACTAGCGGGAGGCAATACCGGGGAGCTGTTTTTT
CDR3: CASRDRLAGGNTGELFF

V: TRBV7-9
J: TRBJ1-1
size: few
D: -
DNA: TGTGCCAGCAGCCTAAATGAGGAAGCTTTCTTT
CDR3: CASSLNEEAFF

V: TRBV5-1
J: TRBJ2-7
size: once
D: -
DNA: TGCGCCAGCAGCTTGTACCAGGGGCTCGTCGACGAGCAGTACTTC
CDR3: CASSLYQGLVDEQYF

V: TRBV9
J: TRBJ1-2
size: once
D: -
DNA: TGTGCCAGCAGCTCGGGGACTGCCACTTATGGCTACACCTTC
CDR3: CASSSGTATYGYTF

V: TRBV7-8
J: TRBJ1-4
size: -
D: -
DNA: TGTGCCAGCAGCCCCCGAGGCCGGAGTGAAAAACTGTTTTTT
CDR3: CASSPRGRSEKLFF

V: TRBV20-1
J: TRBJ2-3
size: -
D: -
DNA: TGCAGTGCTAGTGGGAGAACAGATACGCAGTATTTT
CDR3: CSASGRTDTQYF

V: TRBV30
J: TRBJ2-7
size: few
D: TRBD1
DNA: TGTGCCTGGAGTGTAGGGACAGGGTCTTACGAGCAGTACTTC
CDR3: CAWSVGTGSYEQYF

V: TRBV28
J: TRBJ2-7
size: -
D: -
DNA: TGTGCCAGCTCCCGACCCGCGTATAGGGGTAACACCTACGAGCAGTACTTC
CDR3: CASSRPAYRGNTYEQYF

V: TRBV7-2
J: TRBJ2-3
size: -
D: -
DNA: TGTGCCAGCAGCTCCCTCCCAGATACGCAGTATTTT
CDR3: CASSSLPDTQYF

V: TRBV24-1
J: TRBJ2-1
size: few
D: -
DNA: TGTGCCACCAGTGATGGTGCCACAGGATTTGAGCAGTTCTTC
CDR3: CATSDGATGFEQFF

V: TRBV9
J: TRBJ2-6
size: -
D: TRBD1
DNA: TGTGCCAGCAGCTTCCCGACAGGGTCCTCTGGGGCCAACGTCCTGACTTTC
CDR3: CASSFPTGSSGANVLTF